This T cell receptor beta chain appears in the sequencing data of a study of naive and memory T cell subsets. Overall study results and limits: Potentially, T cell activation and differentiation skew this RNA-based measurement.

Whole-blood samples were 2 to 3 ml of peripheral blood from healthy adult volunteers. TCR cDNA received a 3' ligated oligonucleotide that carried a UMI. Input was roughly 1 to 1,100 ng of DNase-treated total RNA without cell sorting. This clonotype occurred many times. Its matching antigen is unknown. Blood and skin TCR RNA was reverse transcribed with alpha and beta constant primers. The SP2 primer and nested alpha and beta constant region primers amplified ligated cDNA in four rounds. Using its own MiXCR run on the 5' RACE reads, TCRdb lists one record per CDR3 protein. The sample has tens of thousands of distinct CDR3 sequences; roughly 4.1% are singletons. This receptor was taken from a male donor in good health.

CDR3 residues: CASSQELGTSRRKGDTQYF. The CDR3 coding sequence is TGTGCCAGCAGCCAAGAATTAGGGACTAGCAGGAGGAAAGGAGATACGCAGTATTTT. The chain has TRBV4-2 and TRBJ2-3; 9 positions match TRBD2. The CDR3 runs to 19 residues. CDR1 LGHNA and CDR2 YNFKEQ come from the germline V gene. J lost 5 bases, V lost 0 bases, and 15 bases had no gene match.